This TCR beta chain was sequenced for a study of OX40 agonist ivuxolimab in advanced cancers. Study outcomes and limitations: There was clonal expansion of CD4+ and CD8+ blood T cells by week 6 at 0.1 to 3.0 mg/kg.

Germline V gives CDR1 ENHRY, CDR2 SYGVKD. V was trimmed by 4 bases and J by 1 base, leaving 11 bases between them. This CDR3 comprises 15 residues. Regarding this clone: Its specificity is unknown.

Measured with immunoSEQ multiplex PCR; TCRdb has only the in-frame clones, and not every one. Seen here are tens of thousands of clones, 81% observed once, and the top ten hold 6% to 7.5%. Autoimmune disease history or systemic immunosuppression was exclusionary. Sequences were derived from CD4+ or CD8+ T cells sorted from blood, sampled in a trial of the OX40 agonist ivuxolimab. This rearrangement joins TRBV10-3 to TRBJ1-5; perhaps TRBD1 as D (6 bases). The receptor was derived from an adult with an advanced solid tumor such as melanoma, head and neck, liver or kidney cancer. The CDR3 spells CAISGSGGSNQPQHF. CDR3 coding DNA: TGTGCCATCAGTGGTTCGGGGGGCAGCAATCAGCCCCAGCATTTT.